These 22 T cell receptor beta chains share one sample of origin, sequenced in a study of blood T cell repertoires in COVID-19. Measured with immunoSEQ multiplex PCR; TCRdb has only the in-frame clones, and not every one. Among a few hundred thousand clones listed, more than 85% were seen once. Sequencing used peripheral blood. The receptors stem from a man between 60 and 75 years old with acute or convalescent COVID-19.

V and J are TRBV15 and TRBJ2-6, with D unresolved. There are 14 residues in the CDR3. V lost 4 bases and J lost 1, with 5 bases in between. Germline CDR1 and CDR2: LNHNV and YYDKDF (reference sequence). CDR3 DNA: TGTGCCACCAGCATCCCTTCTGGGGCCAACGTCCTGACTTTC. The encoded protein is CATSIPSGANVLTF.

The V and J genes are TRBV6-2 or TRBV6-3 and TRBJ2-3, with TRBD2 identical over 8 bases. Germline lookup yields CDR1 MNHEY and CDR2 SVGEGT. The CDR3 consists of 16 residues. V shed 6 bases, J shed 1 base, and the junction held 9 bases outside the gene matches. Written as DNA, the CDR3 is TGTGCCAGCAGCTCCCCCTCGACTAGCGGCACAGATACGCAGTATTTT. Translated, it gives CASSSPSTSGTDTQYF.

The gene calls are TRBV3-1 (or the pseudogene TRBV3-2) and TRBJ1-1, with TRBD1 identical over 7 bases. This CDR3 is 14 amino acids long. Unmatched junction bases numbered 10, after V lost 4 bases and J lost 8 bases. Germline lookup yields CDR1 LGHDT and CDR2 YNNKEL (reference sequence). This CDR3 reads CASSLSRQGGEAFF. In nucleotides, the CDR3 is TGTGCCAGCAGCCTTTCCCGACAGGGAGGAGAAGCTTTCTTT.

The chain carries TRBV6-6 and TRBJ1-1; TRBD1 aligns across 8 bases. There are 15 residues in the CDR3. V lost 7 bases to trimming and J lost 4 bases; unmatched junction nucleotides: 11. Germline loops: CDR1 MNHNY, CDR2 SVGAGI (reference sequence). CDR3 bases: TGTGCCAGCACCCGGACAGGGCTATTGGGCACTGAAGCTTTCTTT. Protein: CASTRTGLLGTEAFF.

The gene calls are TRBV7-2 and TRBJ1-1; D uncertain. This CDR3 region has 13 residues. With 4 bases removed from V and 3 bases from J, the gap between germline ends came to 9 bases. Germline-derived CDR1 and CDR2 are SGHTA and FQGNSA. CDR3 DNA sequence: TGTGCCAGCAGCTCGAACCCGGACACTGAAGCTTTCTTT. Residues: CASSSNPDTEAFF.

J is TRBJ1-6 and V is TRBV7-2; 8 bases line up with TRBD1. The CDR3 has 16 residues. Germline CDR1 and CDR2: SGHTA and FQGNSA. J was trimmed by 10 bases and V by 1 base; bases with no gene match: 9. The CDR3 coding sequence is TGTGCCAGCAGCTTAGAGTTTAGACAGGGGTACTCACCCCTCCACTTT. Translation: CASSLEFRQGYSPLHF.

The gene calls are TRBV11-2 and TRBJ1-1; TRBD1 agrees at 8 bases. With V trimmed by 6 bases and J by 1 base, 7 bases remained unmatched. The CDR3 length is 15 residues. The germline CDR1 and CDR2 sequences are SGHAT and FQNNGV. The CDR3 region is CASRRPGTGNTEAFF. CDR3 DNA: TGTGCCAGCAGAAGACCCGGGACAGGGAACACTGAAGCTTTCTTT.

The V gene is TRBV5-1, the J gene TRBJ1-6; D might be TRBD1 (5 bases). Germline CDR1 is SGHRS and CDR2 is YFSETQ. V lost 0 bases, J lost 10 bases, and 17 bases lay in between. The CDR3 runs 16 residues. The CDR3 protein is CASSLEAGRVESPLHF. In DNA, the CDR3 is TGCGCCAGCAGCTTGGAAGCCGGCAGGGTGGAGTCACCCCTCCACTTT.

This clone was seen only a few times. J is TRBJ2-7 and V is TRBV10-3, with 9 bases lining up with TRBD1. The junction had 5 bases not matched to a gene; V was cut back by 4 bases and J by 1 base. This CDR3 region has 15 residues. CDR1 and CDR2 (germline): ENHRY, SYGVKD. CDR3 coding DNA: TGTGCCATCAGTGCCGGACAGGGGTCTTCCTACGAGCAGTACTTC. Translated: CAISAGQGSSYEQYF.

The rearrangement joins TRBV19 to TRBJ1-1, with D unresolved. The germline CDR1 and CDR2 sequences are LNHDA and SQIVND (reference sequence). V was trimmed by 2 bases and J by 1 base, leaving 8 bases between them. The CDR3 covers 14 residues. The CDR3 reads CASSIIGRNTEAFF. The CDR3, as DNA: TGTGCCAGTAGTATAATTGGCAGGAACACTGAAGCTTTCTTT.

This rearrangement joins TRBV11-2 to TRBJ1-1, with 7 bases lining up with TRBD1. Germline-derived CDR1 and CDR2 are SGHAT and FQNNGV. There are 15 residues in the CDR3. Germline trimming cut 0 bases from V and 1 base from J; bases unmatched to any gene: 2. The DNA for the CDR3 is TGTGCCAGCAGCTTAGAGGGGGACAGGAACACTGAAGCTTTCTTT. This translates into CASSLEGDRNTEAFF. Filled out from reference TRBV11-2 and TRBJ1-1, the complete variable domain reads EAGVAQSPRYKIIEKRQSVAFWCNPISGHATLYWYQQILGQGPKLLIQFQNNGVVDDSQLPKDRFSAERLKGVDSTLKIQPAKLEDSAVYLCASSLEGDRNTEAFFGQGTRLTVV.

The chain uses TRBV6-6 and TRBJ1-5; 8 nucleotides agree with TRBD1. Germline values: CDR1 MNHNY, CDR2 SVGAGI (reference sequence). This CDR3 is built from 13 residues. With 5 bases clipped from V and 7 bases from J, the junction kept 4 bases outside the gene matches. The CDR3 loop is CASSIQGEQPQHF. The CDR3 coding sequence is TGTGCCAGCAGTATACAGGGGGAACAGCCCCAGCATTTT.

The chain recombines TRBV7-9 with TRBJ2-7; perhaps TRBD2 as D (6 bases). Between the trimmed V and J ends, which lost 5 bases and 6 bases, there was a span of 11 bases. The CDR3 has 12 residues. Per the germline V gene, CDR1 is SEHNR and CDR2 is FQNEAQ (reference sequence). This CDR3 reads CASSQGGREQYF. The CDR3 DNA reads TGTGCCAGCAGCCAGGGAGGCCGCGAGCAGTACTTC.

This chain joins TRBV7-2 and TRBJ2-2, with D perhaps matching TRBD1 (7 bases). The CDR3 extends over 15 amino acids. The V gene lost 2 bases and the J gene lost 1 base, with 8 bases spanning the gap. In germline, CDR1 is SGHTA, CDR2 FQGNSA. The CDR3 DNA follows: TGTGCCAGCAGCTTACAGGGGGGGAACACCGGGGAGCTGTTTTTT. It specifies CASSLQGGNTGELFF.

CDR3 nucleotides: TGCGCCAGCACTTGGACAGGGGCAACCAATCAGCCCCAGCATTTT. It yields the protein CASTWTGATNQPQHF. The V call is TRBV4-1, the J call TRBJ1-5, with 9 bases identical to TRBD1. V lost 7 bases, J lost 3 bases, and 7 bases stayed unmatched. CDR3 length: 15 amino acids. From germline, CDR1 is MGHRA and CDR2 YSYEKL.

This rearrangement joins TRBV28 to TRBJ2-3, with a possible D match to TRBD2 (7 bases). Per the germline V gene, CDR1 is MDHEN and CDR2 is SYDVKM. V was trimmed by 3 bases and J by 6 bases, leaving 19 bases between them. The length of the CDR3 is 16 residues. The CDR3 nucleotides read TGTGCCAGCAGTTTCGTGTTCGGGGGGCGGTCGGATACGCAGTATTTT. It translates to CASSFVFGGRSDTQYF.

V usage is TRBV7-9 and J usage is TRBJ2-6, with D maybe TRBD2 (7 bases). V lost 5 bases, J lost 6 bases, and 23 bases lay in between. This CDR3 spans 18 amino acids. Per the germline V gene, CDR1 is SEHNR and CDR2 is FQNEAQ (reference sequence). The CDR3 DNA is TGTGCCAGCAGCCGGGGGGCGGGGGCGCCGGATATGGCCAACGTCCTGACTTTC. Translation: CASSRGAGAPDMANVLTF.

The V and J genes are TRBV9 and TRBJ1-2; D might be TRBD1 (6 bases). CDR3 length: 15 residues. V dropped 4 bases and J dropped 8 bases, with 21 bases sitting between them. Germline-derived CDR1 and CDR2 are SGDLS and YYNGEE. The CDR3 DNA reads TGTGCCAGCAGCACCCGGGACACATGGGTTGGGGGCTACACCTTC. Translation: CASSTRDTWVGGYTF.

This sequence joins TRBV5-4 and TRBJ1-6; 8 nucleotides align to TRBD1. Germline CDR1 is SGHNT and CDR2 is YYREEE (reference sequence). This CDR3 comprises 15 residues. The V segment lost 4 bases and the J segment 7 bases; nucleotides outside the gene matches: 7. CDR3 nucleotides: TGTGCCAGCAGCCCTCAGACAGGGGCGAATTCACCCCTCCACTTT. It encodes CASSPQTGANSPLHF.

The rearrangement uses TRBV15 and TRBJ2-3; 11 bases map to TRBD2. Germline CDR1 is LNHNV and CDR2 is YYDKDF (reference sequence). The V segment lost 0 bases and the J segment 7 bases; nucleotides outside the gene matches: 9. The CDR3 runs to 17 residues. The chain's CDR3 is CATSRDRLAGGFHTQYF. CDR3 coding DNA: TGTGCCACCAGCAGAGATAGGCTAGCGGGGGGCTTCCATACGCAGTATTTT.

V and J are TRBV3-1 (or the pseudogene TRBV3-2) and TRBJ2-5, with 16 bases matching TRBD2. Looked up from germline, CDR1 is LGHDT and CDR2 is YNNKEL (reference sequence). V lost 0 bases to trimming and J lost 5 bases; unmatched junction nucleotides: 3. The CDR3 is 17 residues long. In DNA form, the CDR3 reads TGTGCCAGCAGCCAAGATTTGGGACTAGCGGGGGGGGAGACCCAGTACTTC. Translating it yields CASSQDLGLAGGETQYF.

The V gene is TRBV6-2 or TRBV6-3, the J gene TRBJ1-5, with 7 bases that match TRBD1. This CDR3 has 16 residues. V lost 1 base to trimming and J lost 5 bases; unmatched junction nucleotides: 8. CDR1 is MNHEY and CDR2 is SVGEGT in the germline V gene. As DNA, the CDR3 is TGTGCCAGCAGTTACTTCCGAAGGGGGCCCCATCAGCCCCAGCATTTT. Its translation: CASSYFRRGPHQPQHF.